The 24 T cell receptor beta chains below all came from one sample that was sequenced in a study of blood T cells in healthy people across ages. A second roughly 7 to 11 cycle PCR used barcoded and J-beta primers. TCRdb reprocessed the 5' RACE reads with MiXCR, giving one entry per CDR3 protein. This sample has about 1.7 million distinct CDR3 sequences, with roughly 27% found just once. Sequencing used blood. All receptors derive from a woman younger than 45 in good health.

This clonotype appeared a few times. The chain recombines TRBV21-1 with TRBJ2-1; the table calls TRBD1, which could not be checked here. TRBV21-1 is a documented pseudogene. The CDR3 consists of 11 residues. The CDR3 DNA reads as TGTGCACGGGGGAAAGGTGGTGAGCAGTTCTTC. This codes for CARGKGGEQFF.

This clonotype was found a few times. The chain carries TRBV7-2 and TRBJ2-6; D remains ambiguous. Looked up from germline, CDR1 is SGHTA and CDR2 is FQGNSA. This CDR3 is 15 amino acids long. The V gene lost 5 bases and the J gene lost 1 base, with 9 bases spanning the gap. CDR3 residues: CASSRDPSGANVLTF. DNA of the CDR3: TGTGCCAGCAGCCGAGACCCATCTGGGGCCAACGTCCTGACTTTC.

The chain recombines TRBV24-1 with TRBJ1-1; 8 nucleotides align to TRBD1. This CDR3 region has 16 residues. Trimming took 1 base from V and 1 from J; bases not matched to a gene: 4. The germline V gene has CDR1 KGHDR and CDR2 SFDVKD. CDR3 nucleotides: TGTGCCACCAGTGATTTTTCCGGGACAGGGAACACTGAAGCTTTCTTT. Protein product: CATSDFSGTGNTEAFF.

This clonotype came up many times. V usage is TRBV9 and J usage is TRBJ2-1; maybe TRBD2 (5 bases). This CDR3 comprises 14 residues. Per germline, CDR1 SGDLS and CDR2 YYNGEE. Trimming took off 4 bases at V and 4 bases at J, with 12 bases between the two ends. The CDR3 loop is CASSPPGGYNEQFF. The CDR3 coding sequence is TGTGCCAGCAGCCCTCCCGGCGGGTACAATGAGCAGTTCTTC.

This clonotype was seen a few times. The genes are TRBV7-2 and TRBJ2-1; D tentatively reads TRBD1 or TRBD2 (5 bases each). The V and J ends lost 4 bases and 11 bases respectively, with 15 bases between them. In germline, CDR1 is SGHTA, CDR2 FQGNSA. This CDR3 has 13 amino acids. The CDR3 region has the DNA TGTGCCAGCAGCTCCGGGGCGTCTCCCAAGCAGTTCTTC. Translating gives CASSSGASPKQFF.

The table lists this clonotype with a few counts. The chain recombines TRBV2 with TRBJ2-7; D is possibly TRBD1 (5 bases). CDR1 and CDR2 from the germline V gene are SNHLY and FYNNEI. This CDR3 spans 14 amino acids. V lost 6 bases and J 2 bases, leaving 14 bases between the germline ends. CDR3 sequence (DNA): TGTGCCAGCAGAGGGGCAGGAGAAACCTACGAGCAGTACTTC. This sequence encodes CASRGAGETYEQYF.

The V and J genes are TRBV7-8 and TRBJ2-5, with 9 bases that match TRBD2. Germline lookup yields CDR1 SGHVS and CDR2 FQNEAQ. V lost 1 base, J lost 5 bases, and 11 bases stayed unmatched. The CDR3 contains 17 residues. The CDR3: CASSLGFAGGWGETQYF. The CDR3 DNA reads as TGTGCCAGCAGCTTAGGCTTCGCGGGAGGGTGGGGGGAGACCCAGTACTTC.

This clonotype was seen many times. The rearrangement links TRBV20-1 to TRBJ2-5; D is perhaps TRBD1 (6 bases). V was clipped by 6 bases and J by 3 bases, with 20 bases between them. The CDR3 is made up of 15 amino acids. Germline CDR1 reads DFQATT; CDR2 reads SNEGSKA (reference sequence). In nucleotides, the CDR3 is TGCAGTGCAACCGGGACATACCAGTCTGAAGAGACCCAGTACTTC. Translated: CSATGTYQSEETQYF.

CDR3 in amino acids: CSARLDQGLNEQFF. The CDR3, as DNA: TGCAGTGCTAGACTAGATCAGGGGTTAAATGAGCAGTTCTTC. The V gene is TRBV20-1, the J gene TRBJ2-1; tentative D call: TRBD1 (6 bases). CDR3 length: 14 residues. The germline V and J ends were trimmed by 2 bases and 7 bases, with 15 bases remaining between them. Germline CDR1 reads DFQATT; CDR2 reads SNEGSKA (reference sequence).

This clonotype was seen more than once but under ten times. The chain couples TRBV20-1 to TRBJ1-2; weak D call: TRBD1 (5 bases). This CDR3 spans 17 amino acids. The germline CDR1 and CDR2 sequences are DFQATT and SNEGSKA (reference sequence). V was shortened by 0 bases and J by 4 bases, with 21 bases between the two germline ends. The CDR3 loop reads CSARDPGTGTVGYGYTF. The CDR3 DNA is TGCAGTGCTAGAGACCCCGGAACCGGGACCGTGGGCTATGGCTACACCTTC.

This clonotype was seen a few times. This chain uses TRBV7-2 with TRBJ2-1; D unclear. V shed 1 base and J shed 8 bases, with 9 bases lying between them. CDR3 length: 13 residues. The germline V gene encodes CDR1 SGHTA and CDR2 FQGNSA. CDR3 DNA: TGTGCCAGCAGCTTAGTCGCAAGCCATGAGCAGTTCTTC. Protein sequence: CASSLVASHEQFF.

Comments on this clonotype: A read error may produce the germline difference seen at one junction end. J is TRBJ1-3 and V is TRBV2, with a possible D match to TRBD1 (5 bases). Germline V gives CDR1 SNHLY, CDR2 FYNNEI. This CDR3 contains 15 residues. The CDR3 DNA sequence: TGTGCCAGCAGAGAAGACAGTAGCTCTGGAAACACCATATATTTT. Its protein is CASREDSSSGNTIYF.

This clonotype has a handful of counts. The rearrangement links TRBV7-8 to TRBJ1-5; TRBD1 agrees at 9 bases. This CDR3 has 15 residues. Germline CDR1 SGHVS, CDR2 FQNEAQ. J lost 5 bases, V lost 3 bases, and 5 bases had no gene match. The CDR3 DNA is TGTGCCAGCAGCTTGGGGACAGGGTATGATCAGCCCCAGCATTTT. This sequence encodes CASSLGTGYDQPQHF.

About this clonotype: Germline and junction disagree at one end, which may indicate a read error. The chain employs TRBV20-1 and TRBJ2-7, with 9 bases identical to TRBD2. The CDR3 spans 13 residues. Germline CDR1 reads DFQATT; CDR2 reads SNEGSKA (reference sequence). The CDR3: CRASGENAYEQYF. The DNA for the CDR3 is TGCAGAGCTAGCGGGGAAAATGCTTACGAGCAGTACTTC.

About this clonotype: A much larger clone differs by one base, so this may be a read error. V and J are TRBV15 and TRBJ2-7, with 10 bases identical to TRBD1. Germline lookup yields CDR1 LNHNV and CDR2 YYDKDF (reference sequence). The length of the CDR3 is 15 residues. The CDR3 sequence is CAASIRTGGTYEQYF. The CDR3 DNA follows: TGTGCCGCCAGCATCAGGACAGGGGGGACCTACGAGCAGTACTTC.

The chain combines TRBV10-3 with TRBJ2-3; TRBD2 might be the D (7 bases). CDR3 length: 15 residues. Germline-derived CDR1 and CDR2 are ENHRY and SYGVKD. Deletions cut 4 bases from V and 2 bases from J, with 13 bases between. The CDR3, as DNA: TGTGCCATCAGTGGGGGAGGGGGGTCCACAGATACGCAGTATTTT. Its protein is CAISGGGGSTDTQYF.

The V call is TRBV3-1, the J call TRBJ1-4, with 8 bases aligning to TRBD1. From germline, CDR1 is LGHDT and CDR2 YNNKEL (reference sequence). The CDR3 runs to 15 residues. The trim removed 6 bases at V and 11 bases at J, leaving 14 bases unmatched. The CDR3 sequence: CASSDSRGRRNKLFF. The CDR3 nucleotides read TGTGCCAGCAGTGACTCCAGGGGGCGCCGAAACAAACTGTTTTTT.

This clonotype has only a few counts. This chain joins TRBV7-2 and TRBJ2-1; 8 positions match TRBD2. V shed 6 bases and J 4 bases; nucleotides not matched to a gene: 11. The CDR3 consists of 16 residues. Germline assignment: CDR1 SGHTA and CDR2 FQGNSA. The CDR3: CASRPRPSGYYNEQFF. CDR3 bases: TGTGCCAGCAGACCAAGGCCTAGCGGGTATTACAATGAGCAGTTCTTC.

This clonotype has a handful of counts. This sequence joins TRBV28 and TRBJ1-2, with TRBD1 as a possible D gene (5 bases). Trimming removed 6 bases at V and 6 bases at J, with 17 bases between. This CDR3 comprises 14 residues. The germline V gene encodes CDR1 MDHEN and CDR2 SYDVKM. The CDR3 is CASSFDMGVDGYTF. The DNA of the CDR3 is TGTGCCAGCAGCTTCGACATGGGGGTGGATGGCTACACCTTC.

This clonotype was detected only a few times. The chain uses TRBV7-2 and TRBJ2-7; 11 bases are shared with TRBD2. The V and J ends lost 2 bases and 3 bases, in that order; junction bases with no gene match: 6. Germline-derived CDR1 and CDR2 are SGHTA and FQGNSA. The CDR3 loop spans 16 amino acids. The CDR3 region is CASSLYSGRAGYEQYF. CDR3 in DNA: TGTGCCAGCAGCTTATATAGCGGGAGGGCTGGCTACGAGCAGTACTTC. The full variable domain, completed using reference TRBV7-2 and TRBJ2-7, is GAGVSQSPSNKVTEKGKDVELRCDPISGHTALYWYRQSLGQGLEFLIYFQGNSAPDKSGLPSDRFSAERTGGSVSTLTIQRTQQEDSAVYLCASSLYSGRAGYEQYFGPGTRLTVT.

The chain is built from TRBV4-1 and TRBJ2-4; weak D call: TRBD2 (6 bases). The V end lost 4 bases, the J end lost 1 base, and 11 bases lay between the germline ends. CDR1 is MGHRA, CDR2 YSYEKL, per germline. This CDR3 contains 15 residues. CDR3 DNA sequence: TGCGCCAGCAGCCCGAGGGAGGAGGCCAAAAACATTCAGTACTTC. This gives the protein CASSPREEAKNIQYF.

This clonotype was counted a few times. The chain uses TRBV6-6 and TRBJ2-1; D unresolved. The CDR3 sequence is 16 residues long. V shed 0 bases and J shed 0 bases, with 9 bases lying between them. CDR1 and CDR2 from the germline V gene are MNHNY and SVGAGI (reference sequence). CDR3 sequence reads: CASSYSGTVSYNEQFF. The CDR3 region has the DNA TGTGCCAGCAGTTACTCGGGTACCGTCTCCTACAATGAGCAGTTCTTC.

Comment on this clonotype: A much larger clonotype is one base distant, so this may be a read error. CDR3 DNA: TGCGCCAGCAGTGAGGTTGTGGGTCTCTCCTACAATGAGCAGTACTTC. Its protein product is CASSEVVGLSYNEQYF. The rearrangement uses TRBV10-2 and TRBJ2-5, with no clear D. CDR1 is WSHSY, CDR2 SAAADI, per germline. The CDR3 runs 16 residues. The V and J ends lost 2 bases and 11 bases respectively, with 24 bases between them.

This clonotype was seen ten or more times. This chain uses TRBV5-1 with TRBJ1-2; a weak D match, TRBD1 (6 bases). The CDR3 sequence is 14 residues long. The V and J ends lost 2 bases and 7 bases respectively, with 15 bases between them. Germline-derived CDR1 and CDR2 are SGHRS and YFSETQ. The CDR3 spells CASSLGGGSSGYTF. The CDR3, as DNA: TGCGCCAGCAGCTTAGGGGGGGGCTCGAGTGGCTACACCTTC.